This record covers a single T cell receptor (beta chain). Its specificity is not known. This CDR3 spans 17 amino acids. V trimming: 3 bases; J trimming: 0 bases; junction bases outside the gene matches: 5. The V gene's germline CDR1 is SNHLY and CDR2 FYNNEI. Sequenced by immunoSEQ multiplex PCR; TCRdb stores in-frame clones only, minus some. The profile shows roughly 190,000 clones, about 82% of them singletons. This sample was taken from a study of cytomegalovirus exposure and HLA in healthy donors. Whole-study findings and limits: Specific recognition of CMV antigens was confirmed in vitro for a few chains (all CMV-associated). Later, an analysis found that TCR clusters from the first cohort tended to co-occur in the roughly 130 validation repertoires. High specificity and sensitivity for cytomegalovirus status were reported for the classifier.

This chain joins TRBV2 and TRBJ2-3; 11 nucleotides align to TRBD2. What was sequenced was PBMCs. The receptor's source is a woman younger than 35 in good health and CMV-seronegative. The CDR3 reads CASSDRLAGGSTDTQYF. For the CDR3, the DNA is TGTGCCAGCAGTGACCGCCTAGCGGGAGGCAGCACAGATACGCAGTATTTT.